Below are 30 T cell receptor beta chains sequenced from a single sample in a study of cytomegalovirus exposure and HLA in healthy donors. In the PCR, 60 Vbeta and 13 Jbeta primers were used. Profiling relied on immunoSEQ multiplex PCR, and the TCRdb table lists in-frame clones only, not all of them. The table shows roughly 200,000 clones, with approximately 86% occurring only once. Sequencing was done on a sample of PBMCs. The receptors shown here come from a woman younger than 45 in good health and CMV-seronegative.

The chain uses TRBV5-1 and TRBJ2-5; 7 nucleotides line up with TRBD1. The DNA end lines up better with TRBJ2-7; the J call may be wrong. Germline CDR1 and CDR2: SGHRS and YFSETQ. The CDR3 is 14 amino acids. This CDR3 reads CASSLGQGISEQYF. The CDR3 nucleotides read TGCGCCAGCAGCTTGGGACAGGGTATAAGCGAGCAGTACTTC.

This clone came up a few times. The rearrangement uses TRBV5-4 and TRBJ2-5, with 7 bases lining up with TRBD1. The trim removed 4 bases at V and 1 base at J, leaving 1 base unmatched. The germline V gene has CDR1 SGHNT and CDR2 YYREEE (reference sequence). The CDR3 contains 13 residues. The CDR3 reads CASSRQGQETQYF. The CDR3 nucleotides read TGTGCCAGCAGCCGACAGGGCCAAGAGACCCAGTACTTC.

This chain connects TRBV28 to TRBJ1-2; 9 nucleotides line up with TRBD1. This CDR3 is 16 amino acids long. The germline V gene encodes CDR1 MDHEN and CDR2 SYDVKM. J lost 4 bases, V lost 5 bases, and 11 bases had no gene match. The CDR3 loop reads CASSARPGQGPYGYTF. In DNA form, the CDR3 reads TGTGCCAGCAGTGCCAGACCGGGACAGGGACCCTATGGCTACACCTTC.

V and J are TRBV19 and TRBJ2-2; perhaps TRBD1 as D (5 bases). V was cut by 2 bases and J by 5 bases, with 9 bases left in between. Germline V gene data show CDR1 as LNHDA and CDR2 as SQIVND (reference sequence). The CDR3 has 14 residues. For the CDR3, the DNA is TGTGCCAGTAGTATACGCCACAGGACCGGGGAGCTGTTTTTT. It translates to CASSIRHRTGELFF. The whole variable domain, filled in from reference TRBV19 and TRBJ2-2, reads DGGITQSPKYLFRKEGQNVTLSCEQNLNHDAMYWYRQDPGQGLRLIYYSQIVNDFQKGDIAEGYSVSREKKESFPLTVTSAQKNPTAFYLCASSIRHRTGELFFGEGSRLTVL.

The rearrangement links TRBV27 to TRBJ1-1, with D unclear. With 3 bases removed from V and 4 bases from J, the gap between germline ends came to 9 bases. Germline CDR1 is MNHEY and CDR2 is SMNVEV (reference sequence). The CDR3 runs to 13 residues. The CDR3 reads CASSFHRGTEAFF. In nucleotides, the CDR3 is TGTGCCAGCAGTTTTCATCGGGGCACTGAAGCTTTCTTT.

The chain combines TRBV15 with TRBJ2-1; possible D gene TRBD2, 5 bases. The V gene's germline CDR1 is LNHNV and CDR2 YYDKDF (reference sequence). The CDR3 extends over 16 amino acids. V shed 0 bases and J shed 8 bases, with 17 bases lying between them. CDR3 DNA: TGTGCCACCAGCAGAGATATCCAGCGGCGCGGCGATGAGCAGTTCTTC. It specifies CATSRDIQRRGDEQFF.

In this sample, this clone turned up once. The J gene is TRBJ2-5, the V gene TRBV5-6; no firm D call. V lost 4 bases, J lost 1 base, and 8 bases lay in between. The CDR3 sequence is 13 residues long. Looked up from germline, CDR1 is SGHDT and CDR2 is YYEEEE. In DNA, the CDR3 is TGTGCCAGCAGCCGCGATCGCCAAGAGACCCAGTACTTC. This gives the protein CASSRDRQETQYF.

The DNA for the CDR3 is TGTGCCAGCAGCGCTTCGGTCACAGGGAAATCACCCCTCCACTTT. The encoded protein is CASSASVTGKSPLHF. This chain joins TRBV11-3 and TRBJ1-6; tentative D call: TRBD1 (6 bases). CDR3 size: 15 residues. V dropped 5 bases and J dropped 10 bases, with 18 bases sitting between them. Germline loops: CDR1 SGHNT, CDR2 YENEEA.

J is TRBJ2-3 and V is TRBV11-2; TRBD2 might be the D (6 bases). Germline CDR1 reads SGHAT; CDR2 reads FQNNGV. There are 15 residues in the CDR3. V was clipped by 1 base and J by 2 bases, with 10 bases between them. Written as DNA, the CDR3 is TGTGCCAGCAGCTTAGTGACGGGAGACACAGATACGCAGTATTTT. The encoded protein is CASSLVTGDTDTQYF.

The CDR3 here is CASSQASGGAVGLNEQFF. CDR3 nucleotide sequence: TGTGCCAGCAGCCAAGCTAGCGGGGGGGCCGTAGGTTTAAATGAGCAGTTCTTC. The chain is built from TRBV4-2 and TRBJ2-1, with TRBD2 identical over 12 bases. The ends lost 1 base at V and 7 bases at J; junction bases unmatched: 11. Germline CDR1 and CDR2: LGHNA and YNFKEQ. This CDR3 is built from 18 residues.

The rearrangement uses TRBV6-5 and TRBJ2-5, with D possibly matching TRBD2 (6 bases). This CDR3 is built from 14 residues. V lost 6 bases, J lost 2 bases, and 13 bases lay in between. Germline V lookup: CDR1 MNHEY, CDR2 SVGAGI. This chain's CDR3 is CASRKGLVQETQYF. The DNA for the CDR3 is TGTGCCAGCAGAAAGGGACTCGTACAAGAGACCCAGTACTTC.

For the CDR3, the DNA is TGCGCCAGCAATTCCCCTGGGGGCGAGGCCAACTATGGCTACACCTTC. As protein: CASNSPGGEANYGYTF. The rearrangement links TRBV4-1 to TRBJ1-2, with D possibly being TRBD1 (6 bases). CDR3 size: 16 residues. V was shortened by 7 bases and J by 2 bases, with 20 bases between the two germline ends. Germline assignment: CDR1 MGHRA and CDR2 YSYEKL.

V and J are TRBV5-1 and TRBJ2-3; 7 bases are shared with TRBD1. V lost 2 bases to trimming and J lost 2 bases; unmatched junction nucleotides: 2. The CDR3 is 14 amino acids. CDR1 is SGHRS and CDR2 is YFSETQ in the germline V gene. CDR3 in DNA: TGCGCCAGCAGCTTCGACAGGGTCACAGATACGCAGTATTTT. Protein sequence: CASSFDRVTDTQYF.

The V call is TRBV2, the J call TRBJ2-7; D is possibly TRBD2 (5 bases). The CDR3 has 12 residues. Trimming pared 4 bases from V and 2 bases from J, leaving 6 bases between. The germline V gene has CDR1 SNHLY and CDR2 FYNNEI. As DNA, the CDR3 is TGTGCCAGCAGTGGGGAGCCCTACGAGCAGTACTTC. Translating gives CASSGEPYEQYF.

The CDR3 DNA follows: TGTGCCAGCTCATACGGAGTAGCGGGGAGCTCCTACAATGAGCAGTTCTTC. It yields the protein CASSYGVAGSSYNEQFF. This chain links TRBV18 with TRBJ2-1; 8 bases map to TRBD2. The J segment lost 0 bases and the V segment lost 5 bases, leaving 9 bases of the junction unmatched. The CDR3 extends over 17 amino acids. CDR1 is KGHSH, CDR2 LQKENI, per germline.

In this sample, this clone turned up a few times. The chain couples TRBV11-2 to TRBJ2-1; weak D call: TRBD2 (5 bases). Trimming cost V 5 bases and J 5 bases, with 13 bases left between them. This CDR3 comprises 14 residues. The germline V gene encodes CDR1 SGHAT and CDR2 FQNNGV. CDR3 in amino acids: CASSVGVGHNEQFF. CDR3 in DNA: TGTGCCAGCAGCGTGGGAGTCGGCCACAATGAGCAGTTCTTC.

The chain carries TRBV18 and TRBJ2-7, with TRBD1 identical over 7 bases. V shed 5 bases, J shed 6 bases, and the junction held 4 bases outside the gene matches. Germline loops: CDR1 KGHSH, CDR2 LQKENI. The CDR3 length is 12 residues. The CDR3 bases are TGTGCCAGCTCAACAGGGGCGGGCGAGCAGTACTTC. This sequence encodes CASSTGAGEQYF.

This rearrangement joins TRBV19 to TRBJ1-5; possibly TRBD1 for D (5 bases). Looked up from germline, CDR1 is LNHDA and CDR2 is SQIVND (reference sequence). The V end was cut by 3 bases, the J end by 6 bases, with 12 bases between. This CDR3 has 14 amino acids. The CDR3 loop reads CASSIGQPGQPQHF. CDR3 nucleotide sequence: TGTGCCAGTAGTATCGGACAACCGGGTCAGCCCCAGCATTTT.

A few counts support this clone. The chain uses TRBV16 and TRBJ2-1, with TRBD1 identical over 10 bases. Per germline, CDR1 KGHSY and CDR2 FQNENV. The junction had 2 bases not matched to a gene; V was cut back by 5 bases and J by 7 bases. CDR3 length: 13 residues. The chain's CDR3 is CASSMDRGNEQFF. The DNA for the CDR3 is TGTGCCAGCAGCATGGACAGGGGGAATGAGCAGTTCTTC. Full variable domain (missing parts from reference TRBV16 and TRBJ2-1): GEEVAQTPKHLVRGEGQKAKLYCAPIKGHSYVFWYQQVLKNEFKFLISFQNENVFDETGMPKERFSAKCLPNSPCSLEIQATKLEDSAVYFCASSMDRGNEQFFGPGTRLTVL.

This chain joins TRBV6-1 and TRBJ1-2; D gene uncertain. Per the germline V gene, CDR1 is MNHNS and CDR2 is SASEGT. The V end was cut by 5 bases, the J end by 6 bases, with 10 bases between. This CDR3 has 12 residues. The CDR3 loop reads CASSPREDGYTF. As DNA, the CDR3 is TGTGCCAGCAGTCCCCGGGAGGATGGCTACACCTTC.

The rearrangement joins TRBV7-9 to TRBJ1-1, with D maybe TRBD1 (6 bases). Germline CDR1 and CDR2: SEHNR and FQNEAQ (reference sequence). V lost 2 bases and J 4 bases, leaving 14 bases between the germline ends. This CDR3 is 15 amino acids long. In nucleotides, the CDR3 is TGTGCCAGCAGCTTACGGCCAGTCAGGGGCACTGAAGCTTTCTTT. Protein product: CASSLRPVRGTEAFF.

The chain joins TRBV2 to TRBJ2-3; 8 bases fit TRBD2. Germline trimming cut 4 bases from V and 5 bases from J; bases unmatched to any gene: 5. This CDR3 contains 14 residues. Germline CDR1 SNHLY, CDR2 FYNNEI. Here the CDR3 DNA reads TGTGCCAGCAGTGTGGCGGGAGGCCAAGATACGCAGTATTTT. This encodes CASSVAGGQDTQYF.

The rearrangement joins TRBV4-1 to TRBJ2-6; 10 bases are shared with TRBD1. Looked up from germline, CDR1 is MGHRA and CDR2 is YSYEKL. The CDR3 is 18 amino acids. Trimming took 4 bases from V and 1 from J; bases not matched to a gene: 7. The CDR3 DNA follows: TGCGCCAGCAGCCGTCGGGACAGGGGATTTTCTGGGGCCAACGTCCTGACTTTC. Protein sequence: CASSRRDRGFSGANVLTF.

The rearrangement joins TRBV28 to TRBJ1-1; 7 nucleotides agree with TRBD1. Germline V lookup: CDR1 MDHEN, CDR2 SYDVKM. This CDR3 comprises 15 residues. The V gene end was trimmed by 6 bases and the J gene end by 3 bases; junction bases not matched to a gene: 10. The CDR3 spells CASSPRGMGYTEAFF. CDR3 nucleotides: TGTGCCAGCAGCCCCAGGGGGATGGGGTACACTGAAGCTTTCTTT.

This chain uses TRBV6-5 with TRBJ2-1, with TRBD2 identical over 14 bases. The CDR3 sequence is 13 residues long. The ends lost 10 bases at V and 10 bases at J; junction bases unmatched: 6. Germline assignment: CDR1 MNHEY and CDR2 SVGAGI. DNA of the CDR3: TGTGCCACCAGACTAGCGGGGGGGTCGGAGCAGTTCTTC. This codes for CATRLAGGSEQFF.

V usage is TRBV6-1 and J usage is TRBJ2-3; 8 nucleotides align to TRBD1. The germline V gene has CDR1 MNHNS and CDR2 SASEGT. The CDR3 loop spans 16 amino acids. J lost 4 bases, V lost 4 bases, and 10 bases had no gene match. The CDR3 sequence: CASSAPQGAFPDTQYF. CDR3 nucleotides: TGTGCCAGCAGTGCCCCCCAGGGGGCCTTCCCAGATACGCAGTATTTT.

This chain links TRBV7-6 with TRBJ2-7; the D gene is possibly TRBD2 (6 bases). CDR1 and CDR2 (germline): SGHVS, FNYEAQ. V was trimmed by 2 bases and J by 1 base, leaving 12 bases between them. This CDR3 is 15 amino acids long. The chain's CDR3 is CASSLSGGASYEQYF. The DNA of the CDR3 is TGTGCCAGCAGCTTAAGTGGAGGGGCGTCCTACGAGCAGTACTTC.

The chain employs TRBV10-1 and TRBJ1-1; possibly TRBD1 for D (5 bases). The CDR3 extends over 14 amino acids. The V and J ends lost 6 bases and 4 bases respectively, with 15 bases between them. Per the germline V gene, CDR1 is WNHNN and CDR2 is SYGVQD (reference sequence). The CDR3 sequence: CASSLGPGGTEAFF. CDR3 in DNA: TGCGCCAGCAGCCTCGGCCCGGGGGGCACTGAAGCTTTCTTT.

The chain is built from TRBV5-8 and TRBJ2-7; 7 bases are shared with TRBD1. The germline gives CDR1 SGHTS, CDR2 YDEGEE. With V trimmed by 4 bases and J by 6 bases, 16 bases remained unmatched. This CDR3 spans 16 amino acids. In DNA, the CDR3 is TGTGCCAGCAGCCCACGTCTTACAGGGGTGGGGCTCGAGCAGTACTTC. It translates to CASSPRLTGVGLEQYF.

This rearrangement joins TRBV29-1 to TRBJ2-5, with D tentatively TRBD1 (6 bases). Germline CDR1 reads SQVTM; CDR2 reads ANQGSEA. The CDR3 extends over 12 amino acids. The V end was cut by 7 bases, the J end by 0 bases, with 9 bases between. The CDR3 is CSGYRDQETQYF. The CDR3, as DNA: TGCAGCGGGTACAGGGACCAAGAGACCCAGTACTTC.